Listed below are T cell receptor beta chains from one sample, sequenced in a study of T cells in Graves' hyperthyroidism and ophthalmopathy. In TCRdb, the multiplex PCR reads were re-called with MiXCR into one record per CDR3 protein. The table shows some 300,000 distinct CDR3 sequences, with around 13% occurring only once. Sequences were obtained from blood. The origin of the receptors is a woman in her 40s with Graves' hyperthyroidism. CDR3s include the opening cysteine and the closing phenylalanine or tryptophan. The D gene is left open where the match is weak. Expanded clones get a size class; other rows say once, few or many, or leave the size out.

TRBJ2-5	many	TRBD2	TRBV10-3	TGTGCCATCAGTGAGTCGGGACTAGCGGGACAAGAGACCCAGTACTTC	CAISESGLAGQETQYF
TRBJ2-5	few	TRBD1	TRBV29-1	TGCAGCGTATCGACAGGGGTGGAGACCCAGTACTTC	CSVSTGVETQYF
TRBJ1-6	few	TRBD1	TRBV5-4	TGTGCCAGCAGCTCTCCCAGACAGGGGATCGATTCACCCCTCCACTTT	CASSSPRQGIDSPLHF
TRBJ1-1	few	NA	TRBV6-1	TGTGCCAGCAGGCCAGGGGATAACACTGAAGCTTTCTTT	CASRPGDNTEAFF
TRBJ1-1	many	NA	TRBV6-1	TGTGCCAGCAGGAGGGGGGTAGTAGGCACTGAAGCTTTCTTT	CASRRGVVGTEAFF
TRBJ1-1	few	NA	TRBV18	TGTGCCAGCTCACCACAGGCAGGGAATGATGAAGCTTTCTTT	CASSPQAGNDEAFF
TRBJ1-1	many	TRBD1	TRBV29-1	TGCAGCGTGGGGACAGTCACTGAAGCTTTCTTT	CSVGTVTEAFF
TRBJ1-6	NA	TRBD1	TRBV19	TGTGCCAGTAGGGTTCCGGGACAGATTAATTCACCCCTCCACTTT	CASRVPGQINSPLHF
TRBJ1-1	many	NA	TRBV2	TGTGCCACCCCCTACAGGGTAGGCACTGAAGCTTTCTTT	CATPYRVGTEAFF
TRBJ2-1	NA	TRBD2	TRBV7-9	TGTGCCAGCAGCCCAAGCACTAGCGGGAGGGCTAGTGAGCAGTTCTTC	CASSPSTSGRASEQFF
TRBJ2-5	NA	NA	TRBV28	TGTGCCAGCAGGGCCGACTGGGGGGGCGGAGAGACCCAGTACTTC	CASRADWGGGETQYF
TRBJ1-4	many	TRBD1	TRBV3-1	TGTGCCAGCAGCCCTCGACAGGGCCGAAATGAAAAACTGTTTTTT	CASSPRQGRNEKLFF
TRBJ2-7	many	TRBD1	TRBV28	TGTGCCAGCAAAAGACAGGGGTACTACGAGCAGTACTTC	CASKRQGYYEQYF
TRBJ1-2	NA	NA	TRBV5-1	TGCGCCAGCAGCTTGGCGACAGCCACTTTACTGTATGGCTACACCTTC	CASSLATATLLYGYTF
TRBJ1-5	many	NA	TRBV12-3/TRBV12-4	TGTGCCAGCAGTTTATCGGGCGGTCAGCCCCAGCATTTT	CASSLSGGQPQHF
TRBJ2-7	many	NA	TRBV28	TGTGCCAGCAGTTTGCCGCCTCTAGGCCAATACGAGCAGTACTTC	CASSLPPLGQYEQYF
TRBJ1-1	many	NA	TRBV5-8	TGTGCCAGCAGCTTGGGCAACGGTCCAGCCCACACTGAAGCTTTCTTT	CASSLGNGPAHTEAFF
TRBJ2-1	once	NA	TRBV3-1	TGTACCAGCAGCAGGGCCTACGAGCAGTTCTTC	CTSSRAYEQFF
TRBJ2-3	NA	TRBD2	TRBV18	TGTGCCAGCCCACCCGGACTAGCGGAAGATACGCAGTATTTT	CASPPGLAEDTQYF
TRBJ1-5	many	NA	TRBV12-3/TRBV12-4	TGTGCCAGCAGTACACAGGTCAGCAATCAGCCCCAGCATTTT	CASSTQVSNQPQHF
TRBJ2-3	many	NA	TRBV2	TGTGCCAGCAGTGAAGTCACGCGGACAACAGATACGCAGTATTTT	CASSEVTRTTDTQYF
TRBJ2-2	few	NA	TRBV20-1	TGCAGTGCTACCGATCGTAGACAGTCCACCGGGGAGCTGTTTTTT	CSATDRRQSTGELFF
TRBJ2-5	few	TRBD1	TRBV19	TGTGCCAGTAGTATGTACAGGGGGGAATACCAAGAGACCCAGTACTTC	CASSMYRGEYQETQYF
TRBJ2-1	many	NA	TRBV6-2/TRBV6-3	TGTGCCAGCAGTCACGAGGGGGGCGGTGAGCAGTTCTTC	CASSHEGGGEQFF
TRBJ1-5	many	NA	TRBV7-9	TGTGCCAGCAGCTTAGGTGGAACTAGCAATCAGCCCCAGCATTTT	CASSLGGTSNQPQHF
TRBJ2-7	few	NA	TRBV25-1	TGTGCCAGCAGACAGGGCCTCGGCAACGAGCAGTACTTC	CASRQGLGNEQYF
TRBJ2-5	NA	NA	TRBV28	TGTGCCAGCACCGTTCTCGGTGGCAGCCAAGAGACCCAGTACTTC	CASTVLGGSQETQYF
TRBJ1-5	many	NA	TRBV6-1	TGTGCCAGCAGCCACGGATCCAGCAATCAGCCCCAGCATTTT	CASSHGSSNQPQHF
TRBJ2-2	many	NA	TRBV12-3/TRBV12-4	TGTGCCAGCAGCTTGGGGGGACAGTCGAACACCGGGGAGCTGTTTTTT	CASSLGGQSNTGELFF
TRBJ2-7	NA	NA	TRBV7-2	TGTGCCAGCAGCTTGGGGGGAACATTAAGTTTCTATTACGAGCAGTACTTC	CASSLGGTLSFYYEQYF
TRBJ1-1	many	NA	TRBV24-1	TGTGCCACCAGTGACCCTAACAGTGAGACTGAAGCTTTCTTT	CATSDPNSETEAFF
TRBJ1-4	NA	NA	TRBV6-2/TRBV6-3	TGTGCCAGCAGTTACCGAGATAGGGAAAAACTGCTTTTT	CASSYRDREKLLF
TRBJ2-2	many	TRBD1	TRBV7-8	TGTGCCAGCAGAAACCAGGGGGCCGGGGAGCTGTTTTTT	CASRNQGAGELFF
TRBJ2-1	many	NA	TRBV7-9	TGTGCCAGCAGCCCTAGGGGGGCTGCCGGGATCTACAATGAGCAGTTCTTC	CASSPRGAAGIYNEQFF
TRBJ1-1	many	NA	TRBV28	TGTGCCAGCAGTGTATTGAACACTGAAGCTTTCTTT	CASSVLNTEAFF
TRBJ2-3	many	TRBD2	TRBV3-1	TGTGCCAGCAGCCCTAGCGGGAGTTACGGAGATACGCAGTATTTT	CASSPSGSYGDTQYF
TRBJ1-4	NA	NA	TRBV5-5	TGTGCCAGCAGCCGCCCGGGTACTAATGAAAAACTGTTTTTT	CASSRPGTNEKLFF
TRBJ2-3	many	NA	TRBV6-5	TGTGCCAGCAGTTACTACCCCCCGACAGATACGCAGTATTTT	CASSYYPPTDTQYF
TRBJ2-1	many	NA	TRBV20-1	TGCAGTGCTCTAGGCGGGATTTACAATGAGCAGTTCTTC	CSALGGIYNEQFF
TRBJ2-5	many	NA	TRBV12-3/TRBV12-4	TGTGCCAGCAGTTTCCGGAGTCCGATGTTGACCCAGTACTTC	CASSFRSPMLTQYF
TRBJ2-3	few	NA	TRBV10-3	TGTGCCATCAGTGGTGTGGGGAGGACGCAGTATTTT	CAISGVGRTQYF
TRBJ2-3	NA	TRBD1	TRBV29-1	TGCAGCGTTGAAGATAACAGGGGCACTGATACGCAGTATTTT	CSVEDNRGTDTQYF
TRBJ1-6	NA	NA	TRBV20-1	TGCAGTGCTAGCAGGACAGATTCAAATTCACCCCTCCACTTT	CSASRTDSNSPLHF
TRBJ1-5	many	NA	TRBV12-5	TGTGCTAGTGGTTTGGTCTTCGACGGTCCCAATCAGCCCCAGCATTTT	CASGLVFDGPNQPQHF
TRBJ1-2	many	TRBD1	TRBV3-1	TGTGCCAGCAGCCAGCGAGAAGGGGGCGACTATGGCTACACCTTC	CASSQREGGDYGYTF
TRBJ2-1	NA	TRBD2	TRBV10-3	TGTGCCATCAGTACTCCTCCCGGGACTAACTACAATGAGCAGTTCTTC	CAISTPPGTNYNEQFF
TRBJ2-5	NA	NA	TRBV4-1	TGCGCCAGCGGCCAACTAACCGGGGGGCTAGAGACCCAGTACTTC	CASGQLTGGLETQYF
TRBJ2-1	few	NA	TRBV24-1	TGTGCCACCAGTGATAGAGGAGCACCCTACAATGAGCAGTTCTTC	CATSDRGAPYNEQFF
TRBJ2-2	many	NA	TRBV28	TGTGCCACCAAAGTTGGGGGTCCCGGGGAGCTGTTTTTT	CATKVGGPGELFF
TRBJ2-1	NA	NA	TRBV5-8	TGTGCCAGCAGCTTGGAGCCTGAAACGGGTGGGGGAAACTACAATGAGCAGTTCTTC	CASSLEPETGGGNYNEQFF
TRBJ2-5	NA	TRBD2	TRBV4-2	TGTGCCAGCAGCCAAGCCGGGACTAAGCAAGAGACCCAGTACTTC	CASSQAGTKQETQYF